These 12 T cell receptor beta chains share one sample of origin, sequenced in a study of cytomegalovirus exposure and HLA in healthy donors. The PCR used 60 Vbeta and 13 Jbeta primers. Libraries were prepared by immunoSEQ multiplex PCR; TCRdb keeps only in-frame clonotypes and omits some of them. Counted here are around 78,000 clones, around 85% occurring once; the ten biggest clones make up roughly 2.3%. The source material was PBMCs. These receptors were collected from a woman aged 45-65 years in good health and CMV-seronegative.

The chain's CDR3 is CASRPGTSGDVYEQYF. Here the CDR3 DNA reads TGTGCCAGCAGGCCTGGGACTAGCGGGGACGTTTACGAGCAGTACTTC. V gene TRBV7-8 combines with J gene TRBJ2-7; 13 nucleotides agree with TRBD2. J lost 4 bases, V lost 6 bases, and 9 bases had no gene match. The CDR3 covers 16 residues. The germline gives CDR1 SGHVS, CDR2 FQNEAQ.

The rearrangement links TRBV6-1 to TRBJ1-1, with D possibly being TRBD1 (6 bases). V dropped 7 bases and J dropped 8 bases, with 11 bases sitting between them. CDR3 length: 11 amino acids. Germline V CDR1 and CDR2: MNHNS, SASEGT. The CDR3 region has the DNA TGTGCCAGCACGATCGACAGGGAAGCTTTCTTT. It yields the protein CASTIDREAFF.

The chain couples TRBV10-3 to TRBJ2-2; a possible D gene is TRBD1 (5 bases). The germline CDR1 and CDR2 sequences are ENHRY and SYGVKD. Trimming removed 3 bases from V and 0 bases from J, with 8 bases in between. This CDR3 contains 15 residues. As DNA, the CDR3 is TGTGCCATCAGTGAAGGGGTCACGAACACCGGGGAGCTGTTTTTT. This translates into CAISEGVTNTGELFF.

This clone showed up just once. This chain uses TRBV7-3 with TRBJ2-2; 12 nucleotides agree with TRBD1. The CDR3 sequence is 17 residues long. V gave up 0 bases and J gave up 7 bases; unmatched junction bases: 6. CDR1 is SGHTA, CDR2 FQGTGA, per germline. In nucleotides, the CDR3 is TGTGCCAGCAGCTTAACCGAGGGACAGGGGGCCATCGGGGAGCTGTTTTTT. Its translation is CASSLTEGQGAIGELFF.

The rearrangement joins TRBV2 to TRBJ2-7; the match to TRBD1 covers 7 bases. With 6 bases clipped from V and 5 bases from J, the junction kept 4 bases outside the gene matches. Germline values: CDR1 SNHLY, CDR2 FYNNEI. The CDR3 runs to 12 residues. The CDR3 reads CASRGTVHEQYF. DNA for the CDR3: TGTGCCAGCAGAGGGACAGTGCACGAGCAGTACTTC.

The rearrangement uses TRBV4-1 and TRBJ2-1, with a possible D match to TRBD2 (5 bases). Per the germline V gene, CDR1 is MGHRA and CDR2 is YSYEKL. V lost 4 bases and J 0 bases, leaving 10 bases between the germline ends. This CDR3 spans 15 amino acids. As DNA, the CDR3 is TGCGCCAGCAGCCCCCGGGGTAGCTCCTACAATGAGCAGTTCTTC. This encodes CASSPRGSSYNEQFF.

The chain couples TRBV19 to TRBJ1-2; D gene uncertain. The germline gives CDR1 LNHDA, CDR2 SQIVND (reference sequence). Trimming shortened V by 4 bases and J by 3 bases, and 6 bases separated the two germline ends. The CDR3 totals 12 residues. The CDR3 DNA is TGTGCCAGTAGTACAGGCGACTATGGCTACACCTTC. Its translation: CASSTGDYGYTF.

The V gene is TRBV5-1, the J gene TRBJ1-1; no definite D call. Germline lookup yields CDR1 SGHRS and CDR2 YFSETQ. CDR3 length equals 16 residues. With 3 bases removed from V and 1 base from J, the gap between germline ends came to 16 bases. The CDR3 DNA follows: TGCGCCAGCAGCTCCCAAGGAGCTCGACGGAACACTGAAGCTTTCTTT. Translation: CASSSQGARRNTEAFF.

This clone was seen only a few times. The chain uses TRBV7-9 and TRBJ1-5; D uncertain. Deletions cut 1 base from V and 6 bases from J, with 7 bases between. Germline V gives CDR1 SEHNR, CDR2 FQNEAQ (reference sequence). This CDR3 region has 13 residues. The CDR3 here is CASSLGAGQPQHF. The CDR3 coding sequence is TGTGCCAGCAGCTTAGGAGCGGGTCAGCCCCAGCATTTT.

The chain links TRBV29-1 to TRBJ2-1, with D possibly matching TRBD1 (6 bases). The CDR3 loop spans 14 amino acids. Germline V gene lookup returns CDR1 SQVTM and CDR2 ANQGSEA. V dropped 4 bases and J dropped 5 bases, with 15 bases sitting between them. The CDR3 coding sequence is TGCAGCGTTGTTTCAGGGGTCGGCAACAATGAGCAGTTCTTC. Protein product: CSVVSGVGNNEQFF.

The gene calls are TRBV6-1 and TRBJ1-1; D gene unclear. The CDR3 has 12 residues. Trimming removed 2 bases at V and 6 bases at J, with 7 bases between. CDR1 MNHNS and CDR2 SASEGT come from the germline V gene. CDR3 coding DNA: TGTGCCAGCAGTGAATCCCGGGCTGAAGCTTTCTTT. Its protein is CASSESRAEAFF.

This clone has just a few counts. The gene calls are TRBV10-3 and TRBJ1-1; possibly TRBD1 for D (5 bases). Germline CDR1 ENHRY, CDR2 SYGVKD. The CDR3 loop spans 13 amino acids. V was shortened by 11 bases and J by 2 bases, with 15 bases between the two germline ends. CDR3 residues: CALRGRLNTEAFF. CDR3 bases: TGTGCCCTCCGGGGGAGACTAAACACTGAAGCTTTCTTT.